The entry that follows covers one T cell receptor (beta chain) sequence. Naive CD8 cells lacked CD45RO and underwent positive selection for CCR7, leaving out terminally differentiated effector memory CD45RA+ cells. Looked up from germline, CDR1 is SGHDT and CDR2 is YYEEEE. The CDR3 sequence is 15 residues long. Losses at the gene ends were 4 bases for V and 5 bases for J; bases not matched to a gene: 6. The data derive from a study of shared clonotypes between healthy human individuals. The overall study: Researchers assigned three CD4 naive, three CD4 memory, two CD8 naive and one CD8 memory plate to each donor.

The protocol was immunoSEQ multiplex PCR, while the TCRdb copy is restricted to in-frame clones and leaves out a portion. The sample includes roughly 1,800,000 clones, about 95% seen only once; the top ten take less than 1.5%. J is TRBJ2-7 and V is TRBV5-6; 13 nucleotides agree with TRBD2. This clonotype was obtained from a young man in good health. Source material: naive CD8+ T cells sorted from blood. CDR3 sequence (DNA): TGTGCCAGCAGCCCTGGACTAGCGGGAGTAAACGAGCAGTACTTC. Amino acids: CASSPGLAGVNEQYF.